These 4 T cell receptor beta chains were sequenced from one sample in a study of blood T cell repertoires in COVID-19. Method: immunoSEQ multiplex PCR; TCRdb's copy keeps in-frame clones and lacks some. Of nearly 95,000 clones listed, about 90% are singletons. The sample comprised peripheral blood. These receptors were obtained from a human donor with active COVID-19. The donor label of this sample is uncertain.

This chain connects TRBV6-2 or TRBV6-3 to TRBJ1-6; 8 bases agree with TRBD1. Germline trimming cut 6 bases from V and 9 bases from J; bases unmatched to any gene: 7. The CDR3 covers 14 residues. CDR1 and CDR2 (germline): MNHEY, SVGEGT. The CDR3 region is CASSPGQGSSPLHF. DNA for the CDR3: TGTGCCAGCAGCCCCGGACAGGGTAGTTCACCCCTCCACTTT.

The chain recombines TRBV27 with TRBJ2-7; 10 bases align to TRBD2. CDR1 and CDR2 from the germline V gene are MNHEY and SMNVEV (reference sequence). V lost 5 bases and J lost 4; bases outside the gene matches: 8. This CDR3 region has 15 residues. CDR3 nucleotide sequence: TGTGCCAGCAGTCCTCAACTAGCGGGGTTGTACGAGCAGTACTTC. Amino acids: CASSPQLAGLYEQYF.

The V and J genes are TRBV6-6 and TRBJ2-1, with D unclear. The ends were cut back, 0 bases at V and 9 bases at J, with 3 bases in the middle. The CDR3 is 11 amino acids. The germline CDR1 and CDR2 sequences are MNHNY and SVGAGI (reference sequence). In DNA form, the CDR3 reads TGTGCCAGCAGTTACTCGAGTGAGCAGTTCTTC. Encoded protein: CASSYSSEQFF.

Details on this clone: Other DNA sequences within the sample encode an identical CDR3. The chain combines TRBV5-4 with TRBJ1-1; D remains unclear. There are 13 residues in the CDR3. CDR1 is SGHNT, CDR2 YYREEE, per germline (reference sequence). Deletions cut 2 bases from V and 2 bases from J, with 7 bases between. The CDR3 loop is CASSLLTNTEAFF. The CDR3, as DNA: TGTGCCAGCAGCTTACTAACTAACACTGAAGCTTTCTTT.